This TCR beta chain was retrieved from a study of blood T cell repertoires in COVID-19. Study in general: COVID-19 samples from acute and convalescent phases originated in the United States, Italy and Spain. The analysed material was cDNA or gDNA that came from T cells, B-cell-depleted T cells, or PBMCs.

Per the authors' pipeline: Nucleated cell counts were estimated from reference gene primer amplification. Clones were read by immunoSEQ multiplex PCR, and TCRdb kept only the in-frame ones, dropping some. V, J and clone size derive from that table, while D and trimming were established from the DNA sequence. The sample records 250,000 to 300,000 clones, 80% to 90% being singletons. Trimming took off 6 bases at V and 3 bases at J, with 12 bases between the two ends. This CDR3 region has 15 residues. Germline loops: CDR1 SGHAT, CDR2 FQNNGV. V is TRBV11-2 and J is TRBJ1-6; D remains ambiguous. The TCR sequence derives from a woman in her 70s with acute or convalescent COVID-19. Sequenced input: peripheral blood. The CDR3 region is CASRLPGRYNSPLHF. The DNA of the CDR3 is TGTGCCAGCAGGCTTCCGGGTCGCTATAATTCACCCCTCCACTTT.